This record looks at one T cell receptor (beta chain) sequence and its context. This sample is part of a study of cytomegalovirus exposure and HLA in healthy donors. V was cut by 3 bases and J by 5 bases, with 10 bases left in between. This CDR3 contains 14 residues. Per the germline V gene, CDR1 is ENHRY and CDR2 is SYGVKD. Vbeta (60) and Jbeta (13) primers were used in the PCR. Sequenced by immunoSEQ multiplex PCR; TCRdb stores in-frame clones only, minus some. The data contain 170,000 or so clones, around 80% of them singletons. Sequencing was performed on PBMCs. This clonotype was sampled from a woman in her forties in good health and CMV-seronegative. The chain links TRBV10-3 to TRBJ1-4, with D tentatively TRBD1 (6 bases). CDR3 loop: CAISERQGNEKLFF. For the CDR3, the DNA is TGTGCCATCAGTGAACGGCAGGGGAATGAAAAACTGTTTTTT.